This T cell receptor beta chain originates from a study of blood T cell repertoires in COVID-19. Overall study context: Italy, Spain and the United States were the sources of the convalescent and acute COVID-19 samples.

This CDR3 spans 16 amino acids. Germline CDR1 MNHEY, CDR2 SVGEGT. Trimming cost V 2 bases and J 1 base; bases outside gene matches: 6. Produced via immunoSEQ multiplex PCR; TCRdb's table is partial and in-frame only. The sample includes around 150,000 clones, roughly 76% of them seen just once. The sample taken for sequencing was peripheral blood. The chain combines TRBV6-2 or TRBV6-3 with TRBJ2-5; 8 bases map to TRBD2. The origin of this receptor is a woman between 50 and 59 years old with active or convalescent COVID-19. CDR3 coding DNA: TGTGCCAGCAGTTACGAGGCGGGGGGCACCCAAGAGACCCAGTACTTC. It encodes CASSYEAGGTQETQYF.